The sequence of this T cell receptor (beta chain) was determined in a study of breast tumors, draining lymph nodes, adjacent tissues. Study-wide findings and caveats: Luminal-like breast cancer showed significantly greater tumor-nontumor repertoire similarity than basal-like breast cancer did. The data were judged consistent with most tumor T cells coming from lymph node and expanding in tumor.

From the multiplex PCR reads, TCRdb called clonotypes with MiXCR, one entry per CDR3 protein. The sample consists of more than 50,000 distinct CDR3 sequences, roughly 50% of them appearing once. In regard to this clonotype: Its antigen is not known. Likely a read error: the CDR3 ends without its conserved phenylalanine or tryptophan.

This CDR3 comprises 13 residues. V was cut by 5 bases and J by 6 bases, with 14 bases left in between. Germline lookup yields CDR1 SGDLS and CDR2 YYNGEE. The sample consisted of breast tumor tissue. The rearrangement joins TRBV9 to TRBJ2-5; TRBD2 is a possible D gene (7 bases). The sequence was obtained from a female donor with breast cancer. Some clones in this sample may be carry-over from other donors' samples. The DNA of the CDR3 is TGTGCCAGCAGTAGTTGGGGGGGCAAGACCCAGTACTCC. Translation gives CASSSWGGKTQYS.